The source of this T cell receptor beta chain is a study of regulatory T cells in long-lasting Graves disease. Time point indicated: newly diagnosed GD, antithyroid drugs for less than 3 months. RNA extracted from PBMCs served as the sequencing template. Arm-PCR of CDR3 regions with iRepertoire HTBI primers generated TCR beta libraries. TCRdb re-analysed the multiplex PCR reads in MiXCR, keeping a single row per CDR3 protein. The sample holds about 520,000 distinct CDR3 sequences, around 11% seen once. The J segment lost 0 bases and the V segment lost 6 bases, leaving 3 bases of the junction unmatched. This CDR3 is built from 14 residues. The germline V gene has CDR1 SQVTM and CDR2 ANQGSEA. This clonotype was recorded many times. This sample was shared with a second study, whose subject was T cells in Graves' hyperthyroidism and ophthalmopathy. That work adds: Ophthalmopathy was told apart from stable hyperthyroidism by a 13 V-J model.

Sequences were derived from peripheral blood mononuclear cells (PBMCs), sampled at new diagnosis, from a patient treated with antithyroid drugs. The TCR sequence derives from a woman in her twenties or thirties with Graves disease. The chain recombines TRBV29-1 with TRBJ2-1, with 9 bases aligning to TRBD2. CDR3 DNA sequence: TGCAGCGTGAATAGCGGGAGCTCCTACAATGAGCAGTTCTTC. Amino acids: CSVNSGSSYNEQFF.